The source of this TCR delta chain is a study of gamma-delta chains in newborns, infants, children. Trimming at V came to 0 bases and at J to 0 bases, leaving 14 bases not matched to a gene. The CDR3 runs to 19 residues. Germline assignment: CDR1 GEAIGNYY and CDR2 EKD. By its share, this clone is medium-sized. The same CDR3 arises from other DNA sequences in this sample as well. TCRdb called clones anew from the reads with CATT. The sample records 8,500 to 14,000 delta-chain clones, about 8.6% being singletons. The chain has TRDV2 and TRDJ1; 8 positions agree with TRDD3. The source of this sequence is a child who was a newborn, infant or young child, either healthy, febrile or measles-vaccinated (not recorded which). Sequenced: blood. In DNA, the CDR3 is TGTGCCTGTGACACCGTGGGGGCTCTACTGGGGGCCTACACCGATAAACTCATCTTT. It is translated as CACDTVGALLGAYTDKLIF.